Reported below is one T cell receptor beta chain. These data belong to a study of long-term antiretroviral therapy in people with HIV. Samples were assayed with immunoSEQ v3.0 at survey level. Method: immunoSEQ multiplex PCR; TCRdb's copy keeps in-frame clones and lacks some. Counted here are around 23,000 clones, roughly four fifths occurring once; the ten biggest clones make up around 5.1%. The CDR3 is made up of 15 amino acids. The V end lost 3 bases, the J end lost 1 base, and 10 bases lay between the germline ends. Germline V gives CDR1 LNHDA, CDR2 SQIVND (reference sequence). This sequence originates from a man aged 45-60 years with HIV. The genes are TRBV19 and TRBJ1-5; D gene unclear. The input for sequencing was unsorted PBMCs, taken 0.3 years after starting antiretroviral therapy. CDR3 region: CASSIPGRSNQPQHF. In DNA, the CDR3 is TGTGCCAGTAGTATTCCGGGGAGGAGCAATCAGCCCCAGCATTTT.